These 26 T cell receptor beta chains share one sample of origin, sequenced in a study of T-cell reconstitution after alpha-beta-depleted transplantation in children. Unique molecular identifiers featured in how the TCRbeta library was prepared. Each CDR3 protein is one row after TCRdb ran MiXCR on the PCR reads. The sample consists of a few hundred thousand distinct CDR3 sequences, about 24% of them appearing once. The sequenced sample was PBMCs, mostly from graft donor cells, obtained 360 days after TCRalphabeta/CD19-depleted stem cell transplant. The origin of the receptors is a female patient aged 2-15 years who had a stem cell transplant for congenital amegakaryocytic thrombocytopenia, so the T cells may come from the graft donor.

This clonotype was seen ten or more times. This chain joins TRBV4-1 and TRBJ2-1, with a weak D call TRBD2 (6 bases). The germline gives CDR1 MGHRA, CDR2 YSYEKL. This CDR3 contains 14 residues. The V end lost 2 bases, the J end lost 6 bases, and 11 bases lay between the germline ends. The CDR3 region has the DNA TGCGCCAGCAGCCAAACCCCTAGCGTCAATGAGCAGTTCTTC. This codes for CASSQTPSVNEQFF.

In this sample, this clonotype turned up a few times. J is TRBJ2-5 and V is TRBV19; TRBD1 matches 8 bases. Germline lookup yields CDR1 LNHDA and CDR2 SQIVND (reference sequence). J was trimmed by 5 bases and V by 5 bases; bases with no gene match: 7. The CDR3 contains 14 residues. CDR3 sequence: CASSARTGRETQYF. DNA for the CDR3: TGTGCCAGTAGTGCCCGGACAGGGAGGGAGACCCAGTACTTC.

V is TRBV27 and J is TRBJ2-7, with D possibly matching TRBD2 (7 bases). The CDR3 spans 17 residues. Germline V lookup: CDR1 MNHEY, CDR2 SMNVEV (reference sequence). Trimming removed 6 bases at V and 4 bases at J, with 25 bases between. The DNA for the CDR3 is TGTGCCAGCAGCCCTAAGTGGGGGGGCGCGAAGGTATACGAGCAGTACTTC. This sequence encodes CASSPKWGGAKVYEQYF.

The chain recombines TRBV2 with TRBJ2-3; D is undetermined. The V and J ends lost 3 bases and 3 bases respectively, with 13 bases between them. This CDR3 is built from 15 residues. Looked up from germline, CDR1 is SNHLY and CDR2 is FYNNEI. The CDR3 loop reads CASSDTLGMTDTQYF. The CDR3 nucleotides read TGTGCCAGCAGTGACACGTTGGGTATGACAGATACGCAGTATTTT.

This clonotype has ten or more counts. The rearrangement joins TRBV7-8 to TRBJ2-1; 14 bases map to TRBD2. The germline CDR1 and CDR2 sequences are SGHVS and FQNEAQ. V shed 4 bases and J 10 bases; nucleotides not matched to a gene: 3. The CDR3 covers 14 residues. The chain's CDR3 is CASSWGLAGEEQFF. CDR3 in DNA: TGTGCCAGCAGCTGGGGACTAGCGGGAGAGGAGCAGTTCTTC.

This clonotype appeared many times. The rearrangement uses TRBV12-3 or TRBV12-4 and TRBJ1-5; D is unresolved. This CDR3 is 13 amino acids long. V gave up 8 bases and J gave up 7 bases, with 15 bases separating them. The CDR3 DNA reads as TGTGCCAGCTCCGAGAGGCTTGGGCAGCCCCAGCATTTT. Protein sequence: CASSERLGQPQHF.

This chain links TRBV9 with TRBJ2-1; 10 nucleotides align to TRBD2. This CDR3 spans 15 amino acids. V shed 7 bases, J shed 8 bases, and the junction held 12 bases outside the gene matches. CDR1 is SGDLS, CDR2 YYNGEE, per germline. The CDR3 DNA sequence: TGTGCCAGCCGCGCAGGACTAGCGGAGTCGGATGAGCAGTTCTTC. Protein product: CASRAGLAESDEQFF.

This clonotype appeared a few times. This chain joins TRBV7-6 and TRBJ1-4; no reliable D call. With 1 base removed from V and 3 bases from J, the gap between germline ends came to 6 bases. Germline CDR1 SGHVS, CDR2 FNYEAQ. The CDR3 length is 14 residues. The CDR3 DNA is TGTGCCAGCAGCTTAGGGCAGGCTAATGAAAAACTGTTTTTT. Its translation: CASSLGQANEKLFF.

This clonotype was counted only a few times. V is TRBV2 and J is TRBJ2-2; 13 nucleotides match TRBD2. The CDR3 has 18 residues. Germline loops: CDR1 SNHLY, CDR2 FYNNEI. The V gene end was trimmed by 3 bases and the J gene end by 4 bases; junction bases not matched to a gene: 8. The CDR3, as DNA: TGTGCCAGCAGTGATCCGACTAGCGGGAGGCCCGTCACCGGGGAGCTGTTTTTT. The encoded protein is CASSDPTSGRPVTGELFF. Filled out from reference TRBV2 and TRBJ2-2, the complete variable domain reads EPEVTQTPSHQVTQMGQEVILRCVPISNHLYFYWYRQILGQKVEFLVSFYNNEISEKSEIFDDQFSVERPDGSNFTLKIRSTKLEDSAMYFCASSDPTSGRPVTGELFFGEGSRLTVL.

The chain links TRBV4-3 to TRBJ1-2; 9 bases are a match to TRBD1. The V and J ends lost 4 bases and 14 bases, in that order; junction bases with no gene match: 14. Germline CDR1 LGHNA, CDR2 YSLEER. CDR3 length: 14 amino acids. The CDR3 nucleotides read TGCGCCAGCAGCCCCGGGACAGGGCACCCCCTAATGACCTTC. Its protein product is CASSPGTGHPLMTF.

This chain connects TRBV30 to TRBJ1-5; TRBD1 aligns across 8 bases. Trimming removed 1 base from V and 7 bases from J; junction bases left unmatched: 15. The CDR3 consists of 17 residues. The germline V gene has CDR1 GTSNPN and CDR2 SVGIG (reference sequence). The CDR3 nucleotides are TGTGCCTGGAGTGGGGGAGGTTTGAGACAGGGGTACCAGCCCCAGCATTTT. This gives the protein CAWSGGGLRQGYQPQHF.

This clonotype was recorded once. The chain carries TRBV9 and TRBJ2-1, with TRBD2 matching over 7 bases. The germline gives CDR1 SGDLS, CDR2 YYNGEE. The CDR3 runs 16 residues. J lost 2 bases, V lost 3 bases, and 8 bases had no gene match. The CDR3 loop reads CASSAGGLVTYNEQFF. DNA of the CDR3: TGTGCCAGCAGCGCAGGTGGACTAGTGACCTACAATGAGCAGTTCTTC.

The V call is TRBV29-1, the J call TRBJ2-4; 10 bases match TRBD1. The CDR3 is 16 residues long. V was pared by 0 bases and J by 8 bases, with 10 bases of the junction left unmatched. Germline V gene sequence: CDR1 SQVTM, CDR2 ANQGSEA. CDR3 amino acids: CSVEDGVDRGRDIQYF. CDR3 bases: TGCAGCGTTGAAGATGGTGTGGACAGGGGGAGAGACATTCAGTACTTC. The full variable domain, its missing parts supplied by reference TRBV29-1 and TRBJ2-4, is SAVISQKPSRDICQRGTSLTIQCQVDSQVTMMFWYRQQPGQSLTLIATANQGSEATYESGFVIDKFPISRPNLTFSTLTVSNMSPEDSSIYLCSVEDGVDRGRDIQYFGAGTRLSVL.

This clonotype was detected a few times. V and J are TRBV18 and TRBJ2-1; no definite D call. The CDR3 covers 11 residues. V gave up 3 bases and J gave up 10 bases, with 7 bases separating them. The germline V gene encodes CDR1 KGHSH and CDR2 LQKENI. The CDR3 loop is CASSPIEEQFF. CDR3 DNA sequence: TGTGCCAGCTCACCGATAGAAGAGCAGTTCTTC.

V gene TRBV4-3 combines with J gene TRBJ2-5; no definite D call. V lost 0 bases and J 7 bases, leaving 21 bases between the germline ends. CDR3 size: 17 residues. Germline CDR1 LGHNA, CDR2 YSLEER. The CDR3 DNA is TGCGCCAGCAGCCAAGAACCCCGATGGTCGAGATCAGGGACCCAGTACTTC. Translated: CASSQEPRWSRSGTQYF.

The rearrangement links TRBV5-1 to TRBJ1-4; D gene unclear. The length of the CDR3 is 14 residues. CDR1 is SGHRS and CDR2 is YFSETQ in the germline V gene. V dropped 2 bases and J dropped 5 bases, with 10 bases sitting between them. The CDR3 nucleotides read TGCGCCAGCAGCTTAGAGTGGCGAAATGAAAAACTGTTTTTT. Protein: CASSLEWRNEKLFF.

The CDR3 DNA sequence: TGTGCCAGCAGCCCACTAGTTCAAGAGACCCAGTACTTC. Amino acid sequence: CASSPLVQETQYF. The chain joins TRBV11-1 to TRBJ2-5, with a possible D match to TRBD2 (5 bases). With 5 bases removed from V and 2 bases from J, the gap between germline ends came to 9 bases. This CDR3 comprises 13 residues. In germline, CDR1 is SGHAT, CDR2 FQDESV (reference sequence).

This clonotype was observed a few times. V and J are TRBV20-1 and TRBJ2-7; TRBD2 matches 10 bases. The CDR3 spans 16 residues. The germline V gene has CDR1 DFQATT and CDR2 SNEGSKA (reference sequence). V was pared by 3 bases and J by 5 bases, with 13 bases of the junction left unmatched. The CDR3 spells CSASTSGKTIRNEQYF. For the CDR3, the DNA is TGCAGTGCTAGTACTAGCGGGAAGACAATACGTAACGAGCAGTACTTC.

This clonotype was observed at least ten times. The rearrangement joins TRBV28 to TRBJ1-5; D unclear. CDR3 length: 15 amino acids. The germline V gene has CDR1 MDHEN and CDR2 SYDVKM. With 6 bases removed from V and 1 base from J, the gap between germline ends came to 13 bases. CDR3 coding DNA: TGTGCCAGCAGCTCCGGGGTGTCGAGCAATCAGCCCCAGCATTTT. Amino acids: CASSSGVSSNQPQHF.

V is TRBV3-1 and J is TRBJ1-4; no clear D. Germline CDR1 LGHDT, CDR2 YNNKEL (reference sequence). The CDR3 totals 14 residues. V lost 0 bases and J lost 8, with 10 bases in between. The CDR3 region has the DNA TGTGCCAGCAGCCAAGATGAGGTAACGGAAAAACTGTTTTTT. The encoded protein is CASSQDEVTEKLFF.

The chain uses TRBV4-1 and TRBJ2-2, with D perhaps TRBD2 (5 bases). The V gene lost 1 base and the J gene lost 6 bases, with 12 bases spanning the gap. Germline V lookup: CDR1 MGHRA, CDR2 YSYEKL. CDR3 length equals 15 residues. The DNA for the CDR3 is TGCGCCAGCAGCCAAGGGGAGCTTCTCGCCGGGGAGCTGTTTTTT. Residues: CASSQGELLAGELFF.

The chain recombines TRBV28 with TRBJ2-6, with D uncertain. This CDR3 is 16 amino acids long. V was trimmed by 4 bases and J by 0 bases, leaving 10 bases between them. Germline lookup yields CDR1 MDHEN and CDR2 SYDVKM. DNA for the CDR3: TGTGCCAGCAGTTCTCTTATACGCTCTGGGGCCAACGTCCTGACTTTC. Translating it yields CASSSLIRSGANVLTF.

The chain uses TRBV5-1 and TRBJ2-5; a possible D gene is TRBD2 (6 bases). Germline V gene sequence: CDR1 SGHRS, CDR2 YFSETQ. Deletions cut 4 bases from V and 0 bases from J, with 10 bases between. This CDR3 region has 14 residues. In DNA, the CDR3 is TGCGCCAGCAGCACCCGGGGGTACCAAGAGACCCAGTACTTC. Its protein product is CASSTRGYQETQYF.

The chain links TRBV6-2 or TRBV6-3 to TRBJ2-7, with D unresolved. V was clipped by 4 bases and J by 2 bases, with 15 bases between them. Per the germline V gene, CDR1 is MNHEY and CDR2 is SVGEGT. This CDR3 is built from 15 residues. The CDR3 DNA reads TGTGCCAGCAGTTTTGGAAGGCTAGGAACCTACGAGCAGTACTTC. Translated, it gives CASSFGRLGTYEQYF.

The chain employs TRBV6-2 or TRBV6-3 and TRBJ2-2, with D uncertain. Germline V gene lookup returns CDR1 MNHEY and CDR2 SVGEGT. V was pared by 2 bases and J by 7 bases, with 5 bases between. The CDR3 sequence is 12 residues long. CDR3 region: CASSYRVGELFF. The CDR3, as DNA: TGTGCCAGCAGTTACAGGGTCGGGGAGCTGTTTTTT.

This clonotype was seen a few times. This chain joins TRBV25-1 and TRBJ2-7; no firm D call. V lost 3 bases to trimming and J lost 7 bases, with 19 bases between them. The CDR3 totals 15 residues. The germline V gene encodes CDR1 MGHDK and CDR2 SYGVNS. The CDR3 DNA sequence: TGTGCCAGCAGTGACCGAGGCGGTGTTCTCCAGGAGCAGTACTTC. Protein product: CASSDRGGVLQEQYF.